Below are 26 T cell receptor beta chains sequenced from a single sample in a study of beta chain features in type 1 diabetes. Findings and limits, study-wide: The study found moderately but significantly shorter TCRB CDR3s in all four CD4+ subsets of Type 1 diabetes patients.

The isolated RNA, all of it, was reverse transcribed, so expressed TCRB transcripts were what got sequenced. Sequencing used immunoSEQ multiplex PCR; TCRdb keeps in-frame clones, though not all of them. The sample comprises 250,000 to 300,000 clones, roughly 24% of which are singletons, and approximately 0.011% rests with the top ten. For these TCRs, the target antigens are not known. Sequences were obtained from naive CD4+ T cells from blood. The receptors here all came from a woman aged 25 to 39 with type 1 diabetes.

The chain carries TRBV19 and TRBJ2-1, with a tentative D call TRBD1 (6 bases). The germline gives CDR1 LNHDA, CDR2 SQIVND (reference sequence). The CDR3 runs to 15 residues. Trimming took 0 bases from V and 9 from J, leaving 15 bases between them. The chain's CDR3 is CASSIERQGSGEQFF. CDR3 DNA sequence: TGTGCCAGTAGTATAGAAAGGCAGGGGAGCGGTGAGCAGTTCTTC.

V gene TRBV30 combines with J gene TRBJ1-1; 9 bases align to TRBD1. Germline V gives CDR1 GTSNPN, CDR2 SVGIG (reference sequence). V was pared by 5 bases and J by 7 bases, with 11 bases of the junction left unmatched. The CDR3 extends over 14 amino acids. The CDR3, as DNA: TGTGCCTGGGATCCGACAGGGGGGCAGAGTGAAGCTTTCTTT. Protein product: CAWDPTGGQSEAFF.

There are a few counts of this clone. Here the CDR3 reads CATSRGGGPGNTIYF. The DNA for the CDR3 is TGTGCCACCAGCAGAGGCGGGGGGCCTGGAAACACCATATATTTT. This rearrangement joins TRBV15 to TRBJ1-3; TRBD1 might be the D (6 bases). This CDR3 has 15 residues. Deletions cut 1 base from V and 2 bases from J, with 9 bases between. In germline, CDR1 is LNHNV, CDR2 YYDKDF (reference sequence). Full variable domain (rest looked up from reference TRBV15 and TRBJ1-3): DAMVIQNPRYQVTQFGKPVTLSCSQTLNHNVMYWYQQKSSQAPKLLFHYYDKDFNNEADTPDNFQSRRPNTSFCFLDIRSPGLGDTAMYLCATSRGGGPGNTIYFGEGSWLTVV.

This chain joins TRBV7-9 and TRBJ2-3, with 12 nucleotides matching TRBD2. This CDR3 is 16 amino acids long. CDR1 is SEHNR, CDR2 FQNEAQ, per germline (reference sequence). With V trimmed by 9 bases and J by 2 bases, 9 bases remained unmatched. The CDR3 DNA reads TGTGCCAGTACCCTTGGGACTAGCGGGCTCACAGATACGCAGTATTTT. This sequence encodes CASTLGTSGLTDTQYF.

CDR3 protein: CAWSVIAYNEQFF. CDR3 sequence (DNA): TGTGCCTGGAGTGTAATAGCCTACAATGAGCAGTTCTTC. The V and J genes are TRBV30 and TRBJ2-1; D is ambiguous. CDR1 and CDR2 (germline): GTSNPN, SVGIG (reference sequence). V lost 0 bases to trimming and J lost 2 bases, with 5 bases between them. The CDR3 loop spans 13 amino acids. The entire variable domain, with the rest obtained from reference TRBV30 and TRBJ2-1, is as follows: SQTIHQWPATLVQPVGSPLSLECTVEGTSNPNLYWYRQAAGRGLQLLFYSVGIGQISSEVPQNLSASRPQDRQFILSSKKLLLSDSGFYLCAWSVIAYNEQFFGPGTRLTVL.

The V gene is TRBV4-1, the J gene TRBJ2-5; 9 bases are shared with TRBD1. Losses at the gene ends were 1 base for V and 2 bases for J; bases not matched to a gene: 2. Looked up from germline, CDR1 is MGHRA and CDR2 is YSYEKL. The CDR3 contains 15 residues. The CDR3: CASSQVGTGQETQYF. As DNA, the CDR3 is TGCGCCAGCAGCCAAGTTGGGACAGGGCAAGAGACCCAGTACTTC.

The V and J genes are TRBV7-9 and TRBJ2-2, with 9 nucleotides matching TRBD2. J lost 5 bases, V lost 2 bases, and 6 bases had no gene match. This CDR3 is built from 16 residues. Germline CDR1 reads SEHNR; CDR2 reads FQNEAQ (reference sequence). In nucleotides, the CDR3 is TGTGCCAGCAGCTTACCGGGACTAGCCGGGACCGGGGAGCTGTTTTTT. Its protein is CASSLPGLAGTGELFF.

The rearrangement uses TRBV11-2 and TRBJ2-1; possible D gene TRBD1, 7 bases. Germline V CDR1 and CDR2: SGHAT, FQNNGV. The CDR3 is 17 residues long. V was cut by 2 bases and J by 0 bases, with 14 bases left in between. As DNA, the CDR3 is TGTGCCAGCAGCTTAAGGAGGGGGCTGGGCTCCTACAATGAGCAGTTCTTC. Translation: CASSLRRGLGSYNEQFF.

This CDR3 is CASMSGGNSYNEQFF. The CDR3 DNA is TGTGCCAGTATGTCGGGTGGAAACTCCTACAATGAGCAGTTCTTC. The rearrangement uses TRBV19 and TRBJ2-1; no reliable D call. Trimming stripped 7 bases from V and 0 bases from J, with 13 bases between. Germline V lookup: CDR1 LNHDA, CDR2 SQIVND (reference sequence). CDR3 length equals 15 residues.

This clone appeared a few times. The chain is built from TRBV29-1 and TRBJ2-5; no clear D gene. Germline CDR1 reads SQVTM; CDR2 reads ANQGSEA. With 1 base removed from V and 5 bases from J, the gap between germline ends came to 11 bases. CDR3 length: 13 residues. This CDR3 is CSVEVNYAETQYF. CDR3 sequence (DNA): TGCAGCGTTGAAGTGAACTACGCCGAGACCCAGTACTTC.

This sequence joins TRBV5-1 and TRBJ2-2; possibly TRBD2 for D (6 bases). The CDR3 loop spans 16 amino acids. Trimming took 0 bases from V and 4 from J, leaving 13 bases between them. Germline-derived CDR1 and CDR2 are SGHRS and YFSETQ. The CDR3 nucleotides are TGCGCCAGCAGCTTGGACGGAGGGGTCACCACCGGGGAGCTGTTTTTT. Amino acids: CASSLDGGVTTGELFF.

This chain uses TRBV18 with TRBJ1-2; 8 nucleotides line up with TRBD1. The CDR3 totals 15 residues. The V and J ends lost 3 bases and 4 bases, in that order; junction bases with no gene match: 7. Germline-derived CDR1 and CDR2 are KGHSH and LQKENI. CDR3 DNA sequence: TGTGCCAGCTCACCGGACCAGGGGGCTGCCTATGGCTACACCTTC. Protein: CASSPDQGAAYGYTF. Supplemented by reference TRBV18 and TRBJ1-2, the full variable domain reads NAGVMQNPRHLVRRRGQEARLRCSPMKGHSHVYWYRQLPEEGLKFMVYLQKENIIDESGMPKERFSAEFPKEGPSILRIQQVVRGDSAAYFCASSPDQGAAYGYTFGSGTRLTVV.

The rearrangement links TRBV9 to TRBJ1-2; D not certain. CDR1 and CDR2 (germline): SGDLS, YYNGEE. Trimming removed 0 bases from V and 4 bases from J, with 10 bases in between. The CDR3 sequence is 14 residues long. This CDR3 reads CASSVDWGGYGYTF. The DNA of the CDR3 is TGTGCCAGCAGCGTAGATTGGGGAGGCTATGGCTACACCTTC.

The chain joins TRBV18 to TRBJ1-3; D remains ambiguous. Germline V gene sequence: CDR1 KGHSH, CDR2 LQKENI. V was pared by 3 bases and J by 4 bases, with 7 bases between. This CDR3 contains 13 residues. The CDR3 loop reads CASSPTRGNTIYF. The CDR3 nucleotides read TGTGCCAGCTCACCCACAAGAGGAAACACCATATATTTT.

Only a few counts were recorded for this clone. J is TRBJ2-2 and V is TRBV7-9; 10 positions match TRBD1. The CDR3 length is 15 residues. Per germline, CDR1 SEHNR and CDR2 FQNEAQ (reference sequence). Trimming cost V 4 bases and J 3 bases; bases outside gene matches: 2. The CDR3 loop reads CASSSGQGYTGELFF. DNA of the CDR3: TGTGCCAGCAGCTCGGGACAGGGGTACACCGGGGAGCTGTTTTTT.

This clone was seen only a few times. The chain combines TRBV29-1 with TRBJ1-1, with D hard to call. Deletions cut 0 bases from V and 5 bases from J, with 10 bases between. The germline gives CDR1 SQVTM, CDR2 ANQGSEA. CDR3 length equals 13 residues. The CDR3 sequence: CSVEDRKQTEAFF. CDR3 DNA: TGCAGCGTTGAAGATCGGAAACAGACTGAAGCTTTCTTT.

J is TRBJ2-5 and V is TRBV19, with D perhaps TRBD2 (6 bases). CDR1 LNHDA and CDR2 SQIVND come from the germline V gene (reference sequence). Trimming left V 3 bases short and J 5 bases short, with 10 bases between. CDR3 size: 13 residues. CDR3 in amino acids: CASSIRGMETQYF. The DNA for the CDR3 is TGTGCCAGTAGTATCCGGGGGATGGAGACCCAGTACTTC.

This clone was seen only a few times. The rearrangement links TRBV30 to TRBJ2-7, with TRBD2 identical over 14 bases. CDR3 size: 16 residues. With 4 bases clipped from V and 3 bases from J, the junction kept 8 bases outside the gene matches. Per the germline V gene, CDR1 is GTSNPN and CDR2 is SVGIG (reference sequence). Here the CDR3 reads CAWTFRTSGRSYEQYF. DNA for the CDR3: TGTGCCTGGACCTTCCGGACTAGCGGGAGGAGCTACGAGCAGTACTTC.

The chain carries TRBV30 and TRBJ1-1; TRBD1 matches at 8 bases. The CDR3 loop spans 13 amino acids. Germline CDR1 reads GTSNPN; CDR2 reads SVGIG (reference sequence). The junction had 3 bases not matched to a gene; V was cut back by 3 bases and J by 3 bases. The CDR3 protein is CAWSRGRDTEAFF. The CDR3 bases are TGTGCCTGGAGCAGGGGGCGGGACACTGAAGCTTTCTTT.

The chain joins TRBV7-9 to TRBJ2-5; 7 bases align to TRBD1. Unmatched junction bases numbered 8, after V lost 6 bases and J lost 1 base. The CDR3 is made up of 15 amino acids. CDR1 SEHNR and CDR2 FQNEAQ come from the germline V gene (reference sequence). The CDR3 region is CASSRGQNGQETQYF. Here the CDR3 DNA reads TGTGCCAGCAGTCGGGGACAGAACGGCCAAGAGACCCAGTACTTC.

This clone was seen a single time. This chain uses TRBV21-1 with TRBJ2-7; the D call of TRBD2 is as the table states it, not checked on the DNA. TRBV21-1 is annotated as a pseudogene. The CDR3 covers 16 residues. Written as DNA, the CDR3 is TGTGCCAGCATGACACCCCCTCTCGGGAGGGACTACGAGCAGTACTTC. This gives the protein CASMTPPLGRDYEQYF.

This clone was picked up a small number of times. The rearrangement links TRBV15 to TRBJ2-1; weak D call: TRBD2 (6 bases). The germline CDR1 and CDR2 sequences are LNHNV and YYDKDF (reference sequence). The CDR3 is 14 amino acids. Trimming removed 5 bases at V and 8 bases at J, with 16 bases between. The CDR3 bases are TGTGCCACCAGCTTTAACGGGGGATCGGATGAGCAGTTCTTC. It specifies CATSFNGGSDEQFF.

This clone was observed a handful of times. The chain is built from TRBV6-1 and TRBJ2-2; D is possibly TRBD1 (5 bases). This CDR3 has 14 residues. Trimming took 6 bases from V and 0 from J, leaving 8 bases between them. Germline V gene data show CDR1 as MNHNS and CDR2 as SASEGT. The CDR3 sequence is CASSRVPNTGELFF. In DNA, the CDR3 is TGTGCCAGCAGCAGGGTCCCGAACACCGGGGAGCTGTTTTTT.

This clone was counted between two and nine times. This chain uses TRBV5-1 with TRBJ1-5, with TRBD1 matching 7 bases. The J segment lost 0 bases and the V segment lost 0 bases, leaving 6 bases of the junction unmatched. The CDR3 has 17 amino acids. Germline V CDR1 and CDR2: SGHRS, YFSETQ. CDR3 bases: TGCGCCAGCAGCTTGGGGACAGGATCATATAGCAATCAGCCCCAGCATTTT. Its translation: CASSLGTGSYSNQPQHF.

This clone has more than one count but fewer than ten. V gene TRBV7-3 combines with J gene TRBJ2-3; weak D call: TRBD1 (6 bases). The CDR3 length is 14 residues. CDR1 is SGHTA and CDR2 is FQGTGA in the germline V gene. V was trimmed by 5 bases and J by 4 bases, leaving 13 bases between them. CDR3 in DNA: TGTGCCAGCAGCCCGAATGGGGGCCCAGATACGCAGTATTTT. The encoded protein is CASSPNGGPDTQYF.

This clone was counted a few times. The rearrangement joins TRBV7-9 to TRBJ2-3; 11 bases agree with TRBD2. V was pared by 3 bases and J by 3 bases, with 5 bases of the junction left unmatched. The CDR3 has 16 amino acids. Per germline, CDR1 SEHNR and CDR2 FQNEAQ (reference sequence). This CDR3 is CASSFVTSGSTDTQYF. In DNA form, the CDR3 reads TGTGCCAGCAGCTTCGTCACTAGCGGGAGTACAGATACGCAGTATTTT.